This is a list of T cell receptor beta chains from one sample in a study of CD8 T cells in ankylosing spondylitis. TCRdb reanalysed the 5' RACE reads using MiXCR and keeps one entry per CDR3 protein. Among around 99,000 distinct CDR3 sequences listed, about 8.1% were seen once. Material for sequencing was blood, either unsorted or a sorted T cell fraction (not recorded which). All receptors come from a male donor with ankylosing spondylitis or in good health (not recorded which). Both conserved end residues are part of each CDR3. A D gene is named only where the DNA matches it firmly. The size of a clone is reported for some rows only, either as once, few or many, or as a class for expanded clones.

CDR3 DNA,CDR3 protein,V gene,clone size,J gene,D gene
TGTGCCAGCAGTGAATATGGGGTTTTAAACGAGCAGTACTTC,CASSEYGVLNEQYF,TRBV25-1,many,TRBJ2-7,-
TGCGCCAGCAGCCCGGAGGTCAATGAGCAGTTCTTC,CASSPEVNEQFF,TRBV5-1,-,TRBJ2-1,-
TGCGCCAGCAGCTTGGCCGAGGCTAATGAAAAACTGTTTTTT,CASSLAEANEKLFF,TRBV5-1,many,TRBJ1-4,-
TGCGCCAGCAGCTTGGTTCCGGAATCTGGAAACACCATATATTTT,CASSLVPESGNTIYF,TRBV5-1,many,TRBJ1-3,-
TGTGCCAGCAGCCCTAGCGCGTCCACAGATACGCAGTATTTT,CASSPSASTDTQYF,TRBV7-9,few,TRBJ2-3,-
TGCAGTGCTAGGTCTTCTCCCGGGGTGTCCGGGGAGCTGTTTTTT,CSARSSPGVSGELFF,TRBV20-1,many,TRBJ2-2,-
TGTGCCAGTACTCGGAGGGGGACTGAAGCTTTCTTT,CASTRRGTEAFF,TRBV19,medium-sized,TRBJ1-1,-
TGTGCCACCAGTCGAGAACCTACAGGGGTTGAGCAGTACTTC,CATSREPTGVEQYF,TRBV15,many,TRBJ2-7,TRBD1
TGCAGTGCTAGTTATCGGTTTGATGGGGATCCCTACGAGCAGTACTTC,CSASYRFDGDPYEQYF,TRBV20-1,many,TRBJ2-7,-
TGCGCCAGCAGCCTGACTAGCGGGGGTTCAGATACGCAGTATTTT,CASSLTSGGSDTQYF,TRBV5-1,many,TRBJ2-3,TRBD2
TGTGCCAGCAGTTTATATGTGTTAGCGGGGGAGGCAGATACGCAGTATTTT,CASSLYVLAGEADTQYF,TRBV27,many,TRBJ2-3,TRBD2
TGTGCCAGCAGCCCGGACGGAATTTACAATGAGCAGTTCTTC,CASSPDGIYNEQFF,TRBV5-4,many,TRBJ2-1,-
TGTGCCAGCAGTTTATCGGGCAGTTCCTTCTATAATTCACCCCTCCACTTT,CASSLSGSSFYNSPLHF,TRBV27,many,TRBJ1-6,-
TGTGCCAGCAGCTTAGTGGGGTGGGACAGACTTAGCAATCAGCCCCAGCATTTT,CASSLVGWDRLSNQPQHF,TRBV11-2,few,TRBJ1-5,TRBD1
TGCGCCAGCAGCGCGCGGAAAGCCAATACAGGGCCGGCGAACACCGGGGAGCTGTTTTTT,CASSARKANTGPANTGELFF,TRBV5-1,many,TRBJ2-2,-
TGTGCCAGCAGCCTGGGGACTAGCGGGGGGGGAGAGACCCAGTACTTC,CASSLGTSGGGETQYF,TRBV7-2,few,TRBJ2-5,TRBD2
TGTGCCACCAGCAGAGATCCGGGGGGCGAAGAGACCCAGTACTTC,CATSRDPGGEETQYF,TRBV15,-,TRBJ2-5,-
TGTGCCAGCAGGGACAGAAAGAACACTGAAGCTTTCTTT,CASRDRKNTEAFF,TRBV5-4,-,TRBJ1-1,-
TGTGCCAGCAGCTTATCTTCGCAGGGGTACAATGAGCAGTTCTTC,CASSLSSQGYNEQFF,TRBV11-2,-,TRBJ2-1,-
TGCGCCAGCAGCTTGGTCAACGAGCAGTACTTC,CASSLVNEQYF,TRBV5-1,-,TRBJ2-7,-
TGTGCCAGCAGCACAAACAGGGTTTACACCGGGGAGCTGTTTTTT,CASSTNRVYTGELFF,TRBV9,many,TRBJ2-2,-